These 14 T cell receptor beta chains came from one sample sequenced in a study of OX40 agonist ivuxolimab in advanced cancers. TCRdb's table, derived via immunoSEQ multiplex PCR, lists solely in-frame clones and lacks some. The sample lists tens of thousands of clones; about 89% were seen once. This material consisted of CD4+ or CD8+ T cells sorted from blood, taken in a trial of the OX40 agonist ivuxolimab. These receptors all stem from an adult with an advanced solid tumor such as melanoma, head and neck, liver or kidney cancer.

V usage is TRBV6-6 and J usage is TRBJ1-1, with 8 bases that match TRBD1. The V and J ends lost 7 bases and 4 bases, in that order; junction bases with no gene match: 8. Germline V gene sequence: CDR1 MNHNY, CDR2 SVGAGI (reference sequence). CDR3 length: 14 residues. This chain's CDR3 is CASKKTGEVTEAFF. The CDR3 DNA reads as TGTGCCAGCAAGAAGACAGGGGAGGTCACTGAAGCTTTCTTT.

The rearrangement joins TRBV7-8 to TRBJ2-7; perhaps D is TRBD1 or TRBD2 (7 bases each). Trimming removed 5 bases at V and 4 bases at J, with 18 bases between. CDR1 and CDR2 (germline): SGHVS, FQNEAQ. This CDR3 contains 15 residues. The chain's CDR3 is CASSRRQGGAYEQYF. For the CDR3, the DNA is TGTGCCAGCAGCCGTAGACAGGGAGGGGCATACGAGCAGTACTTC.

This clone showed up just once. The rearrangement uses TRBV5-6 and TRBJ2-7; D is ambiguous. This CDR3 region has 12 residues. CDR1 and CDR2 (germline): SGHDT, YYEEEE. The germline V and J ends were trimmed by 2 bases and 5 bases, with 8 bases remaining between them. CDR3: CASSFTGDEQYF. DNA of the CDR3: TGTGCCAGCAGCTTTACTGGGGACGAGCAGTACTTC.

There are a few counts of this clone. This chain joins TRBV5-4 and TRBJ2-5; tentative D call: TRBD1 (5 bases). From germline, CDR1 is SGHNT and CDR2 YYREEE (reference sequence). Trimming stripped 4 bases from V and 5 bases from J, with 12 bases between. The CDR3 has 13 amino acids. CDR3 sequence (DNA): TGTGCCAGCAGCCAACAGGAACGGGAGACCCAGTACTTC. Translated, it gives CASSQQERETQYF. The full variable domain, rest sourced from reference TRBV5-4 and TRBJ2-5, is ETGVTQSPTHLIKTRGQQVTLRCSSQSGHNTVSWYQQALGQGPQFIFQYYREEENGRGNFPPRFSGLQFPNYSSELNVNALELDDSALYLCASSQQERETQYFGPGTRLLVL.

The CDR3 DNA sequence: TGTGCCAGTAGTACCAGACAGGTACTCTCTGGGGCCAACGTCCTGACTTTC. Its protein product is CASSTRQVLSGANVLTF. The genes are TRBV19 and TRBJ2-6, with D possibly being TRBD1 (6 bases). The CDR3 extends over 17 amino acids. Germline V gene lookup returns CDR1 LNHDA and CDR2 SQIVND (reference sequence). With 4 bases removed from V and 0 bases from J, the gap between germline ends came to 13 bases.

This clone has only one observation. The chain couples TRBV6-5 to TRBJ1-2; 10 bases are shared with TRBD1. Germline V gene lookup returns CDR1 MNHEY and CDR2 SVGAGI. Germline trimming cut 0 bases from V and 7 bases from J; bases unmatched to any gene: 2. This CDR3 is 14 amino acids long. The CDR3 DNA reads as TGTGCCAGCAGTTACTCGGGGGACAGGGGTGGCTACACCTTC. Amino acids: CASSYSGDRGGYTF.

This chain connects TRBV7-9 to TRBJ2-7; D remains ambiguous. CDR3 length: 12 amino acids. Per germline, CDR1 SEHNR and CDR2 FQNEAQ (reference sequence). The V and J ends lost 5 bases and 2 bases respectively, with 7 bases between them. CDR3 loop: CASSLTTYEQYF. In DNA form, the CDR3 reads TGTGCCAGCAGCCTTACCACCTACGAGCAGTACTTC.

The chain has TRBV6-6 and TRBJ1-2; tentatively, D is TRBD1 (6 bases). Between the trimmed V and J ends, which lost 2 bases and 11 bases, there was a span of 9 bases. This CDR3 is 11 amino acids long. Germline V CDR1 and CDR2: MNHNY, SVGAGI (reference sequence). The CDR3, as DNA: TGTGCCAGCAGTTACCACAGGGAGTACACCTTC. The encoded protein is CASSYHREYTF.

The chain joins TRBV15 to TRBJ1-5, with 9 bases that match TRBD1. Losses at the gene ends were 0 bases for V and 2 bases for J; bases not matched to a gene: 8. Germline lookup yields CDR1 LNHNV and CDR2 YYDKDF (reference sequence). The CDR3 is 18 residues long. The CDR3 protein is CATSRDGTGSDGNQPQHF. CDR3 DNA sequence: TGTGCCACCAGCAGAGACGGGACAGGGAGCGATGGCAATCAGCCCCAGCATTTT.

This clone was counted between two and nine times. This chain uses TRBV7-2 with TRBJ2-1; TRBD1 matches at 8 bases. Germline CDR1 SGHTA, CDR2 FQGNSA. Losses at the gene ends were 5 bases for V and 1 base for J; bases not matched to a gene: 7. The CDR3 sequence is 16 residues long. CDR3 sequence: CASSPGGRRSYNEQFF. The DNA of the CDR3 is TGTGCCAGCAGCCCAGGGGGCAGGCGGTCCTACAATGAGCAGTTCTTC.

The rearrangement uses TRBV18 and TRBJ2-7, with D hard to call. The germline V gene encodes CDR1 KGHSH and CDR2 LQKENI. V shed 5 bases and J shed 7 bases, with 15 bases lying between them. The CDR3 runs to 13 residues. In DNA, the CDR3 is TGTGCCAGCTCAAGTAGTAGGTCTCAAGAGCAGTACTTC. Protein product: CASSSSRSQEQYF. Variable domain in full (rest from reference TRBV18 and TRBJ2-7): NAGVMQNPRHLVRRRGQEARLRCSPMKGHSHVYWYRQLPEEGLKFMVYLQKENIIDESGMPKERFSAEFPKEGPSILRIQQVVRGDSAAYFCASSSSRSQEQYFGPGTRLTVT.

This clone was found once. The V call is TRBV5-1, the J call TRBJ2-1, with 11 bases identical to TRBD2. The V gene's germline CDR1 is SGHRS and CDR2 YFSETQ. The CDR3 covers 14 residues. The ends lost 5 bases at V and 2 bases at J; junction bases unmatched: 0. The DNA of the CDR3 is TGCGCCAGCAGGACTAGCGGGGCCTACAATGAGCAGTTCTTC. Residues: CASRTSGAYNEQFF.

The J gene is TRBJ2-4, the V gene TRBV6-6, with 8 bases lining up with TRBD1. V dropped 2 bases and J dropped 7; count of bases not matched to a gene: 4. Germline V gene data show CDR1 as MNHNY and CDR2 as SVGAGI (reference sequence). The CDR3 is 14 residues long. CDR3 protein: CASSYQGAENIQYF. CDR3 nucleotides: TGTGCCAGCAGTTACCAGGGGGCGGAGAACATTCAGTACTTC.

The count of this clone is one. This chain connects TRBV4-2 to TRBJ1-2; no clear D. CDR1 is LGHNA, CDR2 YNFKEQ, per germline. V lost 0 bases and J lost 5, with 10 bases in between. The CDR3 extends over 14 amino acids. The CDR3 spells CASSQENGRYGYTF. The CDR3, as DNA: TGTGCCAGCAGCCAAGAAAATGGACGTTATGGCTACACCTTC.